The clone carrying this T cell receptor (beta chain) appeared once. These data originate in a study of shared clonotypes between healthy human individuals. Germline assignment: CDR1 SNHLY and CDR2 FYNNEI. V gave up 4 bases and J gave up 0 bases, with 15 bases separating them. The CDR3 is 16 amino acids. The naive CD8 population came from CD45RO-negative cells selected for CCR7, without terminally differentiated effector memory CD45RA+ cells. Sequencing used immunoSEQ multiplex PCR; TCRdb keeps in-frame clones, though not all of them. The sample carries around 2,000,000 clones, approximately 94% recorded once.

The sequence was obtained from a man between 18 and 29 years old in good health. The sample comprised naive CD8+ T cells sorted from blood. The chain links TRBV2 to TRBJ1-1; D uncertain. The CDR3: CASSVRTDLMNTEAFF. CDR3 in DNA: TGTGCCAGCAGTGTCCGGACGGACCTAATGAACACTGAAGCTTTCTTT.